Each of the 24 T cell receptor beta chains below was sequenced from the same sample in a study of blood T cell repertoires in COVID-19. Clones were sequenced by immunoSEQ multiplex PCR, and TCRdb holds only the in-frame ones, with some missing. Of 85,000 to 110,000 clones listed, over 65% are singletons. The sequencing input was peripheral blood. These receptor sequences come from a human donor in a cohort sampled during active COVID-19.

The CDR3 loop reads CASSEYYRNYGYTF. CDR3 nucleotides: TGTGCCAGCAGTGAATATTATCGTAACTATGGCTACACCTTC. The chain combines TRBV25-1 with TRBJ1-2; the D is unclear. Germline V gene sequence: CDR1 MGHDK, CDR2 SYGVNS. The V end lost 0 bases, the J end lost 1 base, and 6 bases lay between the germline ends. The CDR3 is 14 amino acids.

This clone was observed once. V and J are TRBV12-5 and TRBJ1-4, with no clear D. Trimming left V 6 bases short and J 7 bases short, with 15 bases between. The CDR3 length is 14 residues. Germline assignment: CDR1 LGHNT and CDR2 FRNRAP. The CDR3 nucleotides are TGTGCTAGTGGCTTCAGTGGAGGGTTTGAAAAACTGTTTTTT. Amino acid sequence: CASGFSGGFEKLFF.

The J gene is TRBJ2-5, the V gene TRBV21-1; TRBD2 was called by the table and not checked on the DNA. TRBV21-1 is designated a pseudogene. The CDR3 has 16 residues. The CDR3 region is CASSAPLAGDQETQYF. CDR3 nucleotides: TGTGCCAGCAGCGCCCCTTTAGCGGGGGACCAAGAGACCCAGTACTTC.

This clone was seen once. V gene TRBV29-1 combines with J gene TRBJ1-2; D gene ambiguous. The CDR3 length is 10 residues. Germline V lookup: CDR1 SQVTM, CDR2 ANQGSEA. V lost 3 bases and J lost 8, with 7 bases in between. The CDR3 DNA reads TGCAGCGTTGACCTGTCGGGCTACACCTTC. Translating gives CSVDLSGYTF.

The CDR3 loop is CASSLKQGSGYTF. For the CDR3, the DNA is TGCGCCAGCAGCTTGAAGCAGGGTAGTGGCTACACCTTC. The chain carries TRBV5-1 and TRBJ1-2, with a tentative D call TRBD1 (5 bases). Germline V gene lookup returns CDR1 SGHRS and CDR2 YFSETQ. The CDR3 covers 13 residues. V was shortened by 1 base and J by 7 bases, with 11 bases between the two germline ends. The variable domain in full, completed from reference TRBV5-1 and TRBJ1-2, reads KAGVTQTPRYLIKTRGQQVTLSCSPISGHRSVSWYQQTPGQGLQFLFEYFSETQRNKGNFPGRFSGRQFSNSRSEMNVSTLELGDSALYLCASSLKQGSGYTFGSGTRLTVV.

The genes are TRBV10-3 and TRBJ1-1; 9 positions agree with TRBD1. The CDR3 totals 14 residues. Germline trimming cut 6 bases from V and 4 bases from J; bases unmatched to any gene: 6. CDR1 is ENHRY and CDR2 is SYGVKD in the germline V gene. The CDR3 nucleotides are TGTGCCATCAGGCGGGACAGGGTAGGCACTGAAGCTTTCTTT. It is translated as CAIRRDRVGTEAFF.

This sequence joins TRBV5-1 and TRBJ1-2; 8 positions match TRBD1. Germline CDR1 reads SGHRS; CDR2 reads YFSETQ. This CDR3 region has 14 residues. The junction had 3 bases not matched to a gene; V was cut back by 5 bases and J by 0 bases. The CDR3 sequence is CASSTGGANYGYTF. The CDR3 DNA reads as TGCGCCAGCAGTACAGGGGGAGCTAACTATGGCTACACCTTC.

This chain connects TRBV3-1 (or the pseudogene TRBV3-2) to TRBJ1-6; TRBD1 agrees at 7 bases. The CDR3 is 13 amino acids. Germline CDR1 reads LGHDT; CDR2 reads YNNKEL (reference sequence). V dropped 5 bases and J dropped 12; count of bases not matched to a gene: 7. In DNA form, the CDR3 reads TGTGCCAGCAGCTCCCGGACAGGATTACCCCTCCACTTT. Translating gives CASSSRTGLPLHF.

J is TRBJ1-4 and V is TRBV7-2; D perhaps matches TRBD1 (5 bases). CDR1 SGHTA and CDR2 FQGNSA come from the germline V gene. V was cut by 5 bases and J by 0 bases, with 10 bases left in between. The CDR3 loop spans 15 amino acids. CDR3 sequence reads: CASSAGVSTNEKLFF. CDR3 sequence (DNA): TGTGCCAGCAGCGCGGGGGTATCAACTAATGAAAAACTGTTTTTT.

This clone was detected only once. This chain connects TRBV18 to TRBJ1-2, with D perhaps matching TRBD1 (5 bases). Trimming shortened V by 4 bases and J by 4 bases, and 16 bases separated the two germline ends. Germline V gives CDR1 KGHSH, CDR2 LQKENI. The CDR3 is 15 residues long. CDR3 residues: CASSRASDRLYGYTF. Here the CDR3 DNA reads TGTGCCAGCTCACGGGCTTCCGACAGACTCTATGGCTACACCTTC.

The chain joins TRBV7-2 to TRBJ1-2, with D maybe TRBD1 (6 bases). V was trimmed by 1 base and J by 4 bases, leaving 10 bases between them. This CDR3 region has 14 residues. Per the germline V gene, CDR1 is SGHTA and CDR2 is FQGNSA. The CDR3 nucleotides read TGTGCCAGCAGCTTAGGTGGCAGGGGCTATGGCTACACCTTC. It is translated as CASSLGGRGYGYTF.

This clone was seen a single time. The V gene is TRBV19, the J gene TRBJ2-1; TRBD2 might be the D (5 bases). The CDR3 extends over 13 amino acids. The germline V gene encodes CDR1 LNHDA and CDR2 SQIVND (reference sequence). Trimming removed 6 bases from V and 3 bases from J, with 9 bases in between. The CDR3 region is CASRGTSYNEQFF. The CDR3 DNA sequence: TGTGCCAGTAGGGGAACTAGCTACAATGAGCAGTTCTTC.

The chain couples TRBV9 to TRBJ2-5; 7 nucleotides agree with TRBD2. Per germline, CDR1 SGDLS and CDR2 YYNGEE. V shed 0 bases, J shed 5 bases, and the junction held 10 bases outside the gene matches. The length of the CDR3 is 16 residues. CDR3 residues: CASSVAGRGPGETQYF. Here the CDR3 DNA reads TGTGCCAGCAGCGTAGCGGGGAGGGGCCCGGGGGAGACCCAGTACTTC.

The V and J genes are TRBV4-3 and TRBJ1-6; 8 bases are shared with TRBD1. Trimming cost V 0 bases and J 8 bases; bases outside gene matches: 6. The CDR3 consists of 16 residues. Germline V lookup: CDR1 LGHNA, CDR2 YSLEER. This CDR3 is CASSQDPRTGHSPLHF. Written as DNA, the CDR3 is TGCGCCAGCAGCCAAGATCCAAGGACAGGGCATTCACCCCTCCACTTT.

The chain is built from TRBV13 and TRBJ2-7; 8 nucleotides line up with TRBD1. Per germline, CDR1 PRHDT and CDR2 FYEKMQ (reference sequence). The CDR3 contains 15 residues. With 5 bases clipped from V and 2 bases from J, the junction kept 8 bases outside the gene matches. For the CDR3, the DNA is TGTGCCAGCAGCCCAAGACAGGGGTCTACCTACGAGCAGTACTTC. Translation: CASSPRQGSTYEQYF. The full variable domain, in which reference TRBV13 and TRBJ2-7 provide the parts outside the CDR3, is AAGVIQSPRHLIKEKRETATLKCYPIPRHDTVYWYQQGPGQDPQFLISFYEKMQSDKGSIPDRFSAQQFSDYHSELNMSSLELGDSALYFCASSPRQGSTYEQYFGPGTRLTVT.

The chain recombines TRBV29-1 with TRBJ2-3; D might be TRBD1 (5 bases). Trimming removed 7 bases from V and 4 bases from J, with 12 bases in between. From germline, CDR1 is SQVTM and CDR2 ANQGSEA. This CDR3 has 12 residues. CDR3 residues: CSAESGSDTQYF. Written as DNA, the CDR3 is TGCAGCGCCGAGTCAGGGTCAGATACGCAGTATTTT.

This chain links TRBV6-2 or TRBV6-3 with TRBJ1-1, with D hard to call. This CDR3 comprises 14 residues. Germline CDR1 is MNHEY and CDR2 is SVGEGT. V lost 2 bases, J lost 1 base, and 8 bases lay in between. The CDR3, as DNA: TGTGCCAGCAGTTACAGCCGGGGGAACACTGAAGCTTTCTTT. It is translated as CASSYSRGNTEAFF.

This clone was detected only a few times. The rearrangement joins TRBV7-2 to TRBJ1-1; D is unresolved. Germline-derived CDR1 and CDR2 are SGHTA and FQGNSA. The CDR3 has 12 amino acids. Deletions cut 6 bases from V and 7 bases from J, with 12 bases between. The CDR3 sequence is CASSHRAGEAFF. Here the CDR3 DNA reads TGTGCCAGCAGTCATAGGGCGGGTGAAGCTTTCTTT.

The chain combines TRBV9 with TRBJ1-2, with 9 positions matching TRBD1. The germline V gene encodes CDR1 SGDLS and CDR2 YYNGEE. This CDR3 region has 18 residues. V shed 6 bases and J 2 bases; nucleotides not matched to a gene: 17. CDR3 coding DNA: TGTGCCAGCAACCCCGGGACAGGGCTCCTCATAGCCAACTATGGCTACACCTTC. Translation: CASNPGTGLLIANYGYTF. The full variable domain, rest sourced from reference TRBV9 and TRBJ1-2, is DSGVTQTPKHLITATGQRVTLRCSPRSGDLSVYWYQQSLDQGLQFLIQYYNGEERAKGNILERFSAQQFPDLHSELNLSSLELGDSALYFCASNPGTGLLIANYGYTFGSGTRLTVV.

The chain combines TRBV9 with TRBJ1-6, with 11 bases identical to TRBD1. This CDR3 has 16 amino acids. The V and J ends lost 4 bases and 10 bases, in that order; junction bases with no gene match: 10. Germline CDR1 SGDLS, CDR2 YYNGEE. CDR3 nucleotide sequence: TGTGCCAGCAGCACTAACTCCGGGACAGGGGGATCACCCCTCCACTTT. Amino acid sequence: CASSTNSGTGGSPLHF. The full variable domain, its missing parts supplied by reference TRBV9 and TRBJ1-6, is DSGVTQTPKHLITATGQRVTLRCSPRSGDLSVYWYQQSLDQGLQFLIQYYNGEERAKGNILERFSAQQFPDLHSELNLSSLELGDSALYFCASSTNSGTGGSPLHFGNGTRLTVT.

This chain joins TRBV7-3 and TRBJ2-4; TRBD1 aligns across 8 bases. The CDR3 runs 14 residues. The V and J ends lost 5 bases and 3 bases, in that order; junction bases with no gene match: 3. From germline, CDR1 is SGHTA and CDR2 FQGTGA. The CDR3 loop is CASSTQGGKNIQYF. The CDR3 coding sequence is TGTGCCAGCAGCACACAGGGGGGCAAAAACATTCAGTACTTC.

Points on this clone: Germline is not matched at one junction end, which may reflect a read error. V is TRBV12-3 or TRBV12-4 and J is TRBJ1-2, with 10 bases lining up with TRBD1. This CDR3 contains 13 residues. The CDR3 nucleotides read TGTGCCAGCAGCTTAGGGACAGGGGAGGGCTACACCTTC. Residues: CASSLGTGEGYTF.

The V call is TRBV4-3, the J call TRBJ2-7, with 11 bases aligning to TRBD1. The ends lost 2 bases at V and 5 bases at J; junction bases unmatched: 5. From germline, CDR1 is LGHNA and CDR2 YSLEER. The CDR3 is 15 residues long. The chain's CDR3 is CASSQQDRGLNEQYF. In DNA, the CDR3 is TGCGCCAGCAGCCAACAGGACAGGGGGCTTAACGAGCAGTACTTC.

The chain joins TRBV6-6 to TRBJ1-3, with D uncertain. Trimming pared 5 bases from V and 0 bases from J, leaving 11 bases between. The length of the CDR3 is 15 residues. The germline CDR1 and CDR2 sequences are MNHNY and SVGAGI (reference sequence). The CDR3 sequence is CASSPDTYSGNTIYF. As DNA, the CDR3 is TGTGCCAGCAGTCCCGACACTTACTCTGGAAACACCATATATTTT.